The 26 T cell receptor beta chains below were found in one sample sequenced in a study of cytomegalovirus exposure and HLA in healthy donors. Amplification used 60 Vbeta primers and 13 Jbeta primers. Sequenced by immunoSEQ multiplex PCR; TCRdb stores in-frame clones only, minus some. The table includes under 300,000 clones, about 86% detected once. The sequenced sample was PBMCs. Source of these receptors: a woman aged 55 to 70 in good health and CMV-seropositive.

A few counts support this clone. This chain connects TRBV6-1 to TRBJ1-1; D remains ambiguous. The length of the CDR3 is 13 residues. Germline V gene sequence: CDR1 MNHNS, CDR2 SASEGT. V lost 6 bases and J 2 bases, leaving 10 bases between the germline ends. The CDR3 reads CASRMERNTEAFF. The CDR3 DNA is TGTGCCAGCAGGATGGAGAGAAACACTGAAGCTTTCTTT.

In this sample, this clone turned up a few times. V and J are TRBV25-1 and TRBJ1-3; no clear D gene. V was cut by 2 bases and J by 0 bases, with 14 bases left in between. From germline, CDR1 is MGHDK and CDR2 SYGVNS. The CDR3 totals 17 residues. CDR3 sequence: CASSERFPMSSGNTIYF. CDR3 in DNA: TGTGCCAGCAGTGAAAGATTCCCCATGAGCTCTGGAAACACCATATATTTT.

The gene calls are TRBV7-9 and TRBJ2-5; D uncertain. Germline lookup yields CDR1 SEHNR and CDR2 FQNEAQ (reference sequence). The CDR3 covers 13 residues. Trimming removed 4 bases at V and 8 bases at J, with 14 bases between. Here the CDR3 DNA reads TGTGCCAGCAGCTCCTCGGGTTCCCGAACCCAGTACTTC. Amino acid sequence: CASSSSGSRTQYF.

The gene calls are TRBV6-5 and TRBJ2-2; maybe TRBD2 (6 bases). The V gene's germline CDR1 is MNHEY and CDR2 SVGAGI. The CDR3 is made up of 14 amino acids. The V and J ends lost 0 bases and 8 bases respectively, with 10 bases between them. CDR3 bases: TGTGCCAGCAGTTACTCGATCGGAGGGGGGGAGCTGTTTTTT. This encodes CASSYSIGGGELFF.

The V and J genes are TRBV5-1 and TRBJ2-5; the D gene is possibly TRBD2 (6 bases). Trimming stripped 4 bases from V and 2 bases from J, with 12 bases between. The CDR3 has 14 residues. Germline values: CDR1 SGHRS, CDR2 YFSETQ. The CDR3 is CASSGGSKQETQYF. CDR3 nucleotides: TGCGCCAGCAGCGGGGGGTCTAAACAAGAGACCCAGTACTTC.

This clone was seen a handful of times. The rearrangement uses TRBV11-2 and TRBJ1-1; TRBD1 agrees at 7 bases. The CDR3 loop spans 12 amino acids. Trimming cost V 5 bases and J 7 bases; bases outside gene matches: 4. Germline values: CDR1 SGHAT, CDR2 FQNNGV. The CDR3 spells CASSNRGFEAFF. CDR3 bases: TGTGCCAGCAGCAACAGGGGATTTGAAGCTTTCTTT.

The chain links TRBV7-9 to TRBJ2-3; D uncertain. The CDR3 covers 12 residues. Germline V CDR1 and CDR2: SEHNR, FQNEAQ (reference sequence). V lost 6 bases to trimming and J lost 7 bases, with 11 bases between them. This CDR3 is CASSRRRNTQYF. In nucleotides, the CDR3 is TGTGCCAGCAGTCGCCGTAGAAATACGCAGTATTTT.

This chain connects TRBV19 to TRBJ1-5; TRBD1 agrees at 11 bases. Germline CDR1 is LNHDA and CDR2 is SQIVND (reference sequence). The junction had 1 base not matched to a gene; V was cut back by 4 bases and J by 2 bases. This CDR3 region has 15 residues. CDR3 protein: CASSRGQGGNQPQHF. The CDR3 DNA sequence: TGTGCCAGTAGTAGGGGACAGGGGGGCAATCAGCCCCAGCATTTT.

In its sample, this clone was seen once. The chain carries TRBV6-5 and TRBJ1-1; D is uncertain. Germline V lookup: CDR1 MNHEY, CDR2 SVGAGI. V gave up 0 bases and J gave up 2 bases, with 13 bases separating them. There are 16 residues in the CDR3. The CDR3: CASSYSRGRPNTEAFF. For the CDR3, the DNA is TGTGCCAGCAGTTACTCGCGCGGGAGGCCAAACACTGAAGCTTTCTTT.

As DNA, the CDR3 is TGTGCCAGCAGGGATGACTTTTACTCTGGAAACACCATATATTTT. Its protein product is CASRDDFYSGNTIYF. V gene TRBV28 combines with J gene TRBJ1-3; D unclear. CDR1 and CDR2 (germline): MDHEN, SYDVKM. The CDR3 has 15 residues. Trimming stripped 6 bases from V and 0 bases from J, with 12 bases between. Full variable domain (rest looked up from reference TRBV28 and TRBJ1-3): DVKVTQSSRYLVKRTGEKVFLECVQDMDHENMFWYRQDPGLGLRLIYFSYDVKMKEKGDIPEGYSVSREKKERFSLILESASTNQTSMYLCASRDDFYSGNTIYFGEGSWLTVV.

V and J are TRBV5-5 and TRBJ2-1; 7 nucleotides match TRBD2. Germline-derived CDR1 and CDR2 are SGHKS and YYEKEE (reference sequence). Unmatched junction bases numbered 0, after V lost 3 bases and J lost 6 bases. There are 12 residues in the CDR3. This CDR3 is CASSWTSNEQFF. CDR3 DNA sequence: TGTGCCAGCAGCTGGACTAGCAATGAGCAGTTCTTC.

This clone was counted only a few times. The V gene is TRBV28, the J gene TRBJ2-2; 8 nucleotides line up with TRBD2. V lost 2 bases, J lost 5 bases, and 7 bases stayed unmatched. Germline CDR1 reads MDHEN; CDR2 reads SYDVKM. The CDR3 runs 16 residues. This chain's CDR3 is CASSLPRGGRTGELFF. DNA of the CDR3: TGTGCCAGCAGTTTACCTCGGGGGGGGAGGACCGGGGAGCTGTTTTTT.

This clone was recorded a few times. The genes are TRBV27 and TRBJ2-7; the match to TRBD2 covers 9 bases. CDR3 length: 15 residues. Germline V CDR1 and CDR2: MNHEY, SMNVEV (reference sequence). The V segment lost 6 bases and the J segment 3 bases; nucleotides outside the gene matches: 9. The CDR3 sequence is CASRRRLAEIYEQYF. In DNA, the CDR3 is TGTGCCAGCAGAAGGAGACTAGCGGAGATCTACGAGCAGTACTTC.

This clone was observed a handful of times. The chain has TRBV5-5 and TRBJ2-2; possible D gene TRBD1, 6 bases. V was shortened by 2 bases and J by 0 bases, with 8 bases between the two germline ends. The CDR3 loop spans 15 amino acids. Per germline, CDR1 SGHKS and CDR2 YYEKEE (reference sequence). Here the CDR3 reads CASSLTGTNTGELFF. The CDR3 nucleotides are TGTGCCAGCAGCTTAACAGGGACGAACACCGGGGAGCTGTTTTTT. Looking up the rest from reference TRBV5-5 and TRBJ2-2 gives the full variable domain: DAGVTQSPTHLIKTRGQQVTLRCSPISGHKSVSWYQQVLGQGPQFIFQYYEKEERGRGNFPDRFSARQFPNYSSELNVNALLLGDSALYLCASSLTGTNTGELFFGEGSRLTVL.

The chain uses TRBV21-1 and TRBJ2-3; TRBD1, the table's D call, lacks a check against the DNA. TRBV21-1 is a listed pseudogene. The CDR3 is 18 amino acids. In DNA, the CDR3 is TGTGCCAGCGAGCCCGGGGCACAGGGCCCTCTCCGCACAGATACGCAGTATTTT. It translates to CASEPGAQGPLRTDTQYF.

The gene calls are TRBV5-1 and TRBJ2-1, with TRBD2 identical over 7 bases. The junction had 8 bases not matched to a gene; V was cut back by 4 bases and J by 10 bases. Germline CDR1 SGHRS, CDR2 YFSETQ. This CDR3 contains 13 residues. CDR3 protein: CASSLPPGLEQFF. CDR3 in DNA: TGCGCCAGCAGCCTCCCTCCGGGACTAGAGCAGTTCTTC.

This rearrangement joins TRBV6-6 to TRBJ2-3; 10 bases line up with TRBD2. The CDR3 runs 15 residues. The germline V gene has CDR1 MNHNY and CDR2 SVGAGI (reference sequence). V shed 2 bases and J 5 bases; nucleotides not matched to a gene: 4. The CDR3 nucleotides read TGTGCCAGCAGTTACCCTAGCGGGAGACAAGATACGCAGTATTTT. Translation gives CASSYPSGRQDTQYF.

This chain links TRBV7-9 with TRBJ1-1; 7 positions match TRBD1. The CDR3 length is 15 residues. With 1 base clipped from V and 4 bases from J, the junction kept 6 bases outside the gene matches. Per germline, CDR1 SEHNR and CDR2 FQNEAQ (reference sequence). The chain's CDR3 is CASSLGRTGVTEAFF. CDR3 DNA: TGTGCCAGCAGCTTAGGAAGGACAGGTGTCACTGAAGCTTTCTTT.

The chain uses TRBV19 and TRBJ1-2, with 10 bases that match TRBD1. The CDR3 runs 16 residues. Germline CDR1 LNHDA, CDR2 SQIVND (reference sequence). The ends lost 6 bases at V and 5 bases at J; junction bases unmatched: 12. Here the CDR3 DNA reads TGTGCCAGTAGCCCGACGAGGGGGGGACAGGGGTATGGCTACACCTTC. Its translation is CASSPTRGGQGYGYTF. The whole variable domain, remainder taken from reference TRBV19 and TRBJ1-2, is DGGITQSPKYLFRKEGQNVTLSCEQNLNHDAMYWYRQDPGQGLRLIYYSQIVNDFQKGDIAEGYSVSREKKESFPLTVTSAQKNPTAFYLCASSPTRGGQGYGYTFGSGTRLTVV.

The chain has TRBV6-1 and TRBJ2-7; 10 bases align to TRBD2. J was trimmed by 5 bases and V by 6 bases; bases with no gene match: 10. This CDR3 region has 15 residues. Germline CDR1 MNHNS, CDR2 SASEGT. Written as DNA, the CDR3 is TGTGCCAGCAGCAGGTCGGGACTAGCGTCGGACGAGCAGTACTTC. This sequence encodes CASSRSGLASDEQYF.

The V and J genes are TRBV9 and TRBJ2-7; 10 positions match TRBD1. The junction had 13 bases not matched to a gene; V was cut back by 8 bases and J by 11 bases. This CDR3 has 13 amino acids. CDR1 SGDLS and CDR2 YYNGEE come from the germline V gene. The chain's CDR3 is CASGTGERGMEYF. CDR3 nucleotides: TGTGCCAGTGGGACAGGGGAAAGAGGGATGGAGTACTTC. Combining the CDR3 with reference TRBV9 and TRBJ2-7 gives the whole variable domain DSGVTQTPKHLITATGQRVTLRCSPRSGDLSVYWYQQSLDQGLQFLIQYYNGEERAKGNILERFSAQQFPDLHSELNLSSLELGDSALYFCASGTGERGMEYFGPGTRLTVT.

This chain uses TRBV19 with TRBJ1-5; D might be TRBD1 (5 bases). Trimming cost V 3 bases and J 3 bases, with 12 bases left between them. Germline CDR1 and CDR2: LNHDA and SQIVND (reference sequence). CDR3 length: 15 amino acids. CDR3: CASSMGGGPNQPQHF. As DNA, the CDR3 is TGTGCCAGTAGTATGGGCGGGGGACCCAATCAGCCCCAGCATTTT.

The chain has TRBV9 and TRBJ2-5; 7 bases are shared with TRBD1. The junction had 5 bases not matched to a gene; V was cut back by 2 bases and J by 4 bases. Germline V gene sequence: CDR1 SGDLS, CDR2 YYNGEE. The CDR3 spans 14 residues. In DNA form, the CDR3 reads TGTGCCAGCAGCGTCGGTTCAGGGGGAGAGACCCAGTACTTC. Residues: CASSVGSGGETQYF.

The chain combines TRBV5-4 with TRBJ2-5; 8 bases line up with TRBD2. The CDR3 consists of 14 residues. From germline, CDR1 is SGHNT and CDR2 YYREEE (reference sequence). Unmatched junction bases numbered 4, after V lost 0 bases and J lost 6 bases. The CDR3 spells CASSLDPGGKTQYF. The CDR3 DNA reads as TGTGCCAGCAGCTTGGATCCGGGAGGGAAGACCCAGTACTTC.

CDR3 region: CASSLSGRVKTEAFF. The CDR3 DNA reads as TGTGCCAGCAGCTTGAGTGGCAGGGTAAAAACTGAAGCTTTCTTT. J is TRBJ1-1 and V is TRBV5-6; D may be TRBD1 (5 bases). Trimming took off 1 base at V and 5 bases at J, with 15 bases between the two ends. Per the germline V gene, CDR1 is SGHDT and CDR2 is YYEEEE. The CDR3 spans 15 residues.

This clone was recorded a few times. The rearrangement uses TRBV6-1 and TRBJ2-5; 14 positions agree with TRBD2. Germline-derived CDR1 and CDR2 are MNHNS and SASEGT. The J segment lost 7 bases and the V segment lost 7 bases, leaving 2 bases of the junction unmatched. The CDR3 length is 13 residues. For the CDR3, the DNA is TGTGCCAGCACCGGACTAGCGGGAGGGACCCAGTACTTC. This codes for CASTGLAGGTQYF.